A single T cell receptor (beta chain) is shown here with its context. This entry is derived from a study of regulatory T cells. Primers: 52 TRBV forward and 13 TRBJ reverse. Using immunoSEQ multiplex PCR, the repertoire was profiled, and TCRdb retains in-frame clones only, with some absent. This table has roughly 15,000 clones, roughly nine tenths appearing once. Material: CD8+ T cells sorted from blood. The sequence came from a young adult with CD3G deficiency.

In DNA form, the CDR3 reads TGTGCCAGCAGTTGGAGGGCGGGCGGGGAGCTGTTTTTT. Amino acid sequence: CASSWRAGGELFF. The chain links TRBV6-6 to TRBJ2-2, with D maybe TRBD2 (6 bases). This CDR3 spans 13 amino acids. V lost 4 bases and J lost 7, with 10 bases in between. In germline, CDR1 is MNHNY, CDR2 SVGAGI (reference sequence).